The 5 T cell receptor beta chains below all came from one sample that was sequenced in a study of shared clonotypes between healthy human individuals. Assay used: immunoSEQ multiplex PCR; TCRdb lists only in-frame clones, some missing. The table records 2 million or so clones, approximately 95% of them present only once. Sequenced sample: naive CD4+ T cells sorted from blood. Specified subset: CD45RA+ positively selected. The receptors shown here come from a man younger than 35 in good health.

J is TRBJ1-5 and V is TRBV30; D is unresolved. This CDR3 has 10 residues. Germline-derived CDR1 and CDR2 are GTSNPN and SVGIG (reference sequence). Trimming removed 1 base at V and 6 bases at J, with 1 base between. The CDR3 DNA reads as TGTGCCTGGAGTGGTCAGCCCCAGCATTTT. Protein: CAWSGQPQHF.

V gene TRBV7-2 combines with J gene TRBJ2-2; a possible D gene is TRBD1 (6 bases). CDR1 and CDR2 from the germline V gene are SGHTA and FQGNSA. V was cut by 0 bases and J by 0 bases, with 11 bases left in between. CDR3 length: 17 amino acids. In DNA form, the CDR3 reads TGTGCCAGCAGCTTAGCCCGACAGGTAGCGAACACCGGGGAGCTGTTTTTT. Encoded protein: CASSLARQVANTGELFF.

This clone was seen a handful of times. The genes are TRBV6-1 and TRBJ2-7; D unclear. The CDR3 consists of 13 residues. The germline CDR1 and CDR2 sequences are MNHNS and SASEGT. Trimming shortened V by 2 bases and J by 4 bases, and 9 bases separated the two germline ends. CDR3 DNA sequence: TGTGCCAGCAGTGAAATGGCGGAGTACGAGCAGTACTTC. This gives the protein CASSEMAEYEQYF.

This chain joins TRBV5-1 and TRBJ2-7; D possibly corresponds to TRBD1 (6 bases). V was cut by 0 bases and J by 5 bases, with 12 bases left in between. This CDR3 comprises 14 residues. CDR1 SGHRS and CDR2 YFSETQ come from the germline V gene. CDR3 DNA sequence: TGCGCCAGCAGCTTGGTACAGGGTTCCAACGAGCAGTACTTC. This encodes CASSLVQGSNEQYF.

CDR3 sequence reads: CASSIADSSSGNTIYF. The CDR3, as DNA: TGTGCCAGTAGTATCGCGGACTCCAGCTCTGGAAACACCATATATTTT. The chain carries TRBV19 and TRBJ1-3; unclear D gene. Deletions cut 3 bases from V and 0 bases from J, with 12 bases between. This CDR3 spans 16 amino acids. Germline V lookup: CDR1 LNHDA, CDR2 SQIVND (reference sequence).